The rows below give T cell receptor beta chains drawn from one sample of a study of shared clonotypes between healthy human individuals. TCRdb's copy holds only in-frame clones and misses some; the assay was immunoSEQ multiplex PCR. In the table there are some 650,000 clones, 95% to 98% of which are singletons. The sample was naive CD4+ T cells sorted from blood. The receptors derive from a woman in her twenties or thirties in good health. Each CDR3 is given with its conserved first and last residue. D genes are given only for firm matches. A clone size is listed for some rows: how often the clone was seen (once, few, many), or a class if it is expanded.

DNA	CDR3	J	size	V	D
TGTGCCAGCAGCTTGACCGGGACTACAAAAGGGGAGCAGTACTTC	CASSLTGTTKGEQYF	TRBJ2-7	NA	TRBV5-8	TRBD2
TGTGCCAGCAGCCTGGGGGTCCATTCATCCTACAATGAGCAGTTCTTC	CASSLGVHSSYNEQFF	TRBJ2-1	NA	TRBV14	NA
TGTGCCAGCAGTTACTCAGAGAGCTCCTACGAGCAGTACTTC	CASSYSESSYEQYF	TRBJ2-7	once	TRBV6-5	NA
TGTGCCAGTAGCCCACAGGGGGCAGCGAAGACCCAGTACTTC	CASSPQGAAKTQYF	TRBJ2-5	NA	TRBV19	TRBD1
TGTGCCACCAGCAGAGACCGGGACAGGGTGTCTCAGCCCCAGCATTTT	CATSRDRDRVSQPQHF	TRBJ1-5	NA	TRBV15	TRBD1
TGTGCCAGCAGTAGCGGACAAGGAAGCTCTGGGGCCAACGTCCTGACTTTC	CASSSGQGSSGANVLTF	TRBJ2-6	NA	TRBV28	NA
TGTGCCCGACGAGGGACTAGCGGGAGGAACGAGGGAGGTTACGAGCAGTACTTC	CARRGTSGRNEGGYEQYF	TRBJ2-7	once	TRBV28	TRBD2
TGTGCCAGCAGTTACTCGGGTGTCGGGCCGAACACTGAAGCTTTCTTT	CASSYSGVGPNTEAFF	TRBJ1-1	NA	TRBV6-5	NA
TGCGCCAGCAGGTTTGCTGGATCACAGGGTGTCCCATACAATGAGCAGTTCTTC	CASRFAGSQGVPYNEQFF	TRBJ2-1	NA	TRBV4-1	NA
TGCGCCAGCAGCTTGGAGGCTAGCGTAAATGAGCAGTTCTTC	CASSLEASVNEQFF	TRBJ2-1	NA	TRBV5-1	NA
TGCGCCAGCAGATCGGTCTTCCAGACAGGCGTGATGGAAAAACTGTTTTTT	CASRSVFQTGVMEKLFF	TRBJ1-4	NA	TRBV5-1	NA
TGTGCCAGCAGCACAGACAGGGGGGCAAGGTGGCCCCAGCATTTT	CASSTDRGARWPQHF	TRBJ1-5	NA	TRBV6-5	TRBD1
TGTGCCAGCAGCACGGGGACAGTGAACACTGAAGCTTTCTTT	CASSTGTVNTEAFF	TRBJ1-1	NA	TRBV7-9	TRBD1
TGTGCCAGCAGCTTGGTAGCCAGGGGTAATTCACCCCTCCACTTT	CASSLVARGNSPLHF	TRBJ1-6	NA	TRBV5-6	NA
TGTGCCAGCAGCGCGTACCAAGAGACCCAGTACTTC	CASSAYQETQYF	TRBJ2-5	NA	TRBV5-4	NA
TGTGCCAGCTCACCCGCGGGGGTTGGCAATCAGCCCCAGCATTTT	CASSPAGVGNQPQHF	TRBJ1-5	NA	TRBV18	NA
TGTGCCAGCAGCTCCGAGACTAGAACCTACGAGCAGTACTTC	CASSSETRTYEQYF	TRBJ2-7	NA	TRBV7-2	NA
TGTGCCAGCGGACCTCACAGGTGCTCTGGAAACACCATATATTTT	CASGPHRCSGNTIYF	TRBJ1-3	NA	TRBV12-1	NA
TGTGCCAGCAGCGTGACTAGCGGGACACCGGGGGAGCAGTTCTTC	CASSVTSGTPGEQFF	TRBJ2-1	NA	TRBV9	TRBD2
TGCGCCAGCAGCCGAGCCATCCAAGAGACCCAGTACTTC	CASSRAIQETQYF	TRBJ2-5	NA	TRBV4-1	NA
TGTGCCAGCAGTCAAGCGGACACAGGTTATGGCTACACCTTC	CASSQADTGYGYTF	TRBJ1-2	NA	TRBV28	NA
TGTGCCAGCAGTTACTCTTCGGGCAGGGTTCCTGCCGAGCAGTACTTC	CASSYSSGRVPAEQYF	TRBJ2-7	NA	TRBV6-5	NA
TGTGCCACCAGCAGAGCGTCACAATCCCGGGAGCTGTTTTTT	CATSRASQSRELFF	TRBJ2-2	NA	TRBV15	NA